This entry describes one TCR beta chain. Using immunoSEQ multiplex PCR, the repertoire was profiled, and TCRdb retains in-frame clones only, with some absent. This table holds around 73,000 clones, almost 95% found once. These data are taken from a study of T cell changes during pregnancy in multiple sclerosis. Germline CDR1 reads MNHEY; CDR2 reads SMNVEV (reference sequence). V lost 3 bases and J 3 bases, leaving 14 bases between the germline ends. The CDR3 covers 15 residues. Sample: peripheral blood, taken in the third trimester of pregnancy. The clonotype originates from a female donor in good health, enrolled as a control in a pregnancy study. The rearrangement uses TRBV27 and TRBJ1-2, with D uncertain. Here the CDR3 reads CASSLVPEGHYGYTF. The CDR3 nucleotides are TGTGCCAGCAGTTTGGTGCCGGAGGGCCACTATGGCTACACCTTC.